This T cell receptor delta chain comes out of a study of γδ T cells in repeated Plasmodium falciparum infection. Study-level background: Timepoints: baseline, immediately before selected infections, and 21 days after every infection. Malian gammadelta TCRs were studied during no-transmission periods and across acute malaria episodes. Study-level findings and limits: Donors in Mali lived in a small rural village, largely one ethnic group. Many TCRgamma sequences overlapped between individuals in stable Vgamma9/Vdelta2+ repertoires.

Gammadelta T cells were flow-sorted from PBMC into Vgamma9/Vdelta2+ and Vdelta2-negative populations for bulk analysis. A word on this clone: Its antigen is currently unknown. TCRdb's protein, taken from a much larger clone, differs from this DNA's translation at residue 5, likely owing to a read error; the protein displayed comes from the DNA.

TCRdb fed the multiplex PCR reads to CATT. The sample lists around 86,000 delta-chain clones; more than 1.4% were seen once. The CDR3 is 17 residues long. V lost 3 bases to trimming and J lost 7 bases, with 26 bases between them. Germline V gives CDR1 GEAIGNYY, CDR2 EKD. This TCR derives from a pool of human donors (malaria-infected and uninfected, not separated). Sample: gamma-delta T cells from blood. The genes are TRDV2 and TRDJ1, with a weak D call TRDD3 (6 bases). Here the CDR3 DNA reads TGTGCCTGTGACGCCCGTGTTGATACTGGGTGCGAGTGTAAACTCATCTTT. Amino acids: CACDARVDTGCECKLIF.